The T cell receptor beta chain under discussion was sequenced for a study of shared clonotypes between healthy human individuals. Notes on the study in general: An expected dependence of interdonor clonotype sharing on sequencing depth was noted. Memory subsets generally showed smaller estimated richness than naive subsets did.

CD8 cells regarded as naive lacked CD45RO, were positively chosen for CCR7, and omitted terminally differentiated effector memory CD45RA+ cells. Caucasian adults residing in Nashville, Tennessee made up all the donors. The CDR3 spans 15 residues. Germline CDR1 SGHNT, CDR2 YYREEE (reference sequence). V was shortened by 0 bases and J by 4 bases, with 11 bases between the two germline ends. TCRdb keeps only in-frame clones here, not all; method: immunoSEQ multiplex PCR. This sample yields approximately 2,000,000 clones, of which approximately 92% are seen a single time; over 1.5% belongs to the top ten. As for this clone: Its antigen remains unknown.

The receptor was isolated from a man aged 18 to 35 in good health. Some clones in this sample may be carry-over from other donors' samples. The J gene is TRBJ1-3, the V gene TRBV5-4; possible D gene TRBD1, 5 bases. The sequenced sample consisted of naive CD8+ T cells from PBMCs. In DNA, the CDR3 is TGTGCCAGCAGCTTGGGGCTGGGGGTCGGAAACACCATATATTTT. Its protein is CASSLGLGVGNTIYF.